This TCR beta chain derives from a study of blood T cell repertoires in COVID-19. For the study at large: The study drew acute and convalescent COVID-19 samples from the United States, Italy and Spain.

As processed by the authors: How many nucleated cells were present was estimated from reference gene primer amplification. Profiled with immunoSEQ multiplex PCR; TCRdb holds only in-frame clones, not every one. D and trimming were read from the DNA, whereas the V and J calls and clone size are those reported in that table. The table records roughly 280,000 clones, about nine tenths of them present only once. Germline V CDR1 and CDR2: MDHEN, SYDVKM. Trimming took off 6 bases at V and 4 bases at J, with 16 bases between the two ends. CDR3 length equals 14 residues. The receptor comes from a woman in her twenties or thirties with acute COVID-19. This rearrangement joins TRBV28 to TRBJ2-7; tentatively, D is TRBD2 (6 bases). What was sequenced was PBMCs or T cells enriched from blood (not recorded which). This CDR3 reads CASSPPGTPYEQYF. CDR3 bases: TGTGCCAGCAGCCCACCCGGGACTCCATACGAGCAGTACTTC.